Shown below are 19 T cell receptor beta chains from a single sample sequenced in a study of blood T cell repertoires in COVID-19. The method was immunoSEQ multiplex PCR; TCRdb's version includes in-frame clones alone and lacks a portion of them. The table has some 170,000 clones, around 80% seen once; the top ten hold around 15%. The sequencing sample was made of PBMCs or T cells enriched from blood (not recorded which). These receptors were taken from a man in his fifties who had recovered from COVID-19.

This chain connects TRBV11-2 to TRBJ1-2, with no clear D. V was cut by 5 bases and J by 1 base, with 14 bases left in between. Germline V lookup: CDR1 SGHAT, CDR2 FQNNGV. This CDR3 comprises 15 residues. CDR3 DNA: TGTGCCAGCAGCCTTGATGGGCAGGTTAACTATGGCTACACCTTC. Translating gives CASSLDGQVNYGYTF. The complete variable domain, with remaining parts taken from reference TRBV11-2 and TRBJ1-2, reads EAGVAQSPRYKIIEKRQSVAFWCNPISGHATLYWYQQILGQGPKLLIQFQNNGVVDDSQLPKDRFSAERLKGVDSTLKIQPAKLEDSAVYLCASSLDGQVNYGYTFGSGTRLTVV.

The chain links TRBV30 to TRBJ1-6; a weak D match, TRBD1 (5 bases). The CDR3 totals 13 residues. V was pared by 4 bases and J by 6 bases, with 10 bases between. Germline V gene lookup returns CDR1 GTSNPN and CDR2 SVGIG (reference sequence). The CDR3 here is CAWKGQFNSPLHF. DNA of the CDR3: TGTGCCTGGAAAGGACAATTTAATTCACCCCTCCACTTT.

The rearrangement links TRBV6-1 to TRBJ2-3; 7 bases match TRBD2. V shed 1 base, J shed 2 bases, and the junction held 6 bases outside the gene matches. Looked up from germline, CDR1 is MNHNS and CDR2 is SASEGT. This CDR3 is built from 16 residues. CDR3 loop: CASSEEPSGVTDTQYF. Here the CDR3 DNA reads TGTGCCAGCAGTGAAGAGCCTAGCGGAGTCACAGATACGCAGTATTTT.

The rearrangement joins TRBV28 to TRBJ1-5, with a tentative D call TRBD1 (6 bases). The germline V and J ends were trimmed by 3 bases and 2 bases, with 14 bases remaining between them. Germline assignment: CDR1 MDHEN and CDR2 SYDVKM. This CDR3 is built from 16 residues. DNA of the CDR3: TGTGCCAGCAGTTTTGCGCCGAACAGGGGCAATCAGCCCCAGCATTTT. It specifies CASSFAPNRGNQPQHF.

In its sample, this clone was seen once. This chain joins TRBV7-9 and TRBJ2-2; perhaps TRBD2 as D (5 bases). The V end was cut by 11 bases, the J end by 3 bases, with 13 bases between. This CDR3 spans 13 amino acids. Germline V gene sequence: CDR1 SEHNR, CDR2 FQNEAQ (reference sequence). The CDR3 nucleotides are TGTGCCGTGACCGGGGTCCACACCGGGGAGCTGTTTTTT. Its translation is CAVTGVHTGELFF.

V is TRBV5-1 and J is TRBJ2-7; 9 bases are shared with TRBD1. This CDR3 contains 15 residues. Germline loops: CDR1 SGHRS, CDR2 YFSETQ. Trimming at V came to 4 bases and at J to 0 bases, leaving 5 bases not matched to a gene. The CDR3 spells CASSTGQGSSYEQYF. DNA for the CDR3: TGCGCCAGCAGCACGGGACAGGGTAGCTCCTACGAGCAGTACTTC.

The V gene is TRBV27, the J gene TRBJ1-3, with a possible D match to TRBD1 (5 bases). The V gene lost 0 bases and the J gene lost 4 bases, with 10 bases spanning the gap. The CDR3 covers 15 residues. Germline lookup yields CDR1 MNHEY and CDR2 SMNVEV (reference sequence). The CDR3 loop is CASSLSREAGNTIYF. The CDR3 DNA is TGTGCCAGCAGTTTATCCAGGGAGGCGGGAAACACCATATATTTT.

The chain carries TRBV5-1 and TRBJ1-4; D not resolved. V lost 2 bases and J lost 7, with 9 bases in between. CDR1 SGHRS and CDR2 YFSETQ come from the germline V gene. This CDR3 has 13 amino acids. CDR3 DNA: TGCGCCAGCAGCTTCCAATCGGGTGAAAAACTGTTTTTT. Protein sequence: CASSFQSGEKLFF.

This rearrangement joins TRBV11-2 to TRBJ1-6, with D possibly TRBD1 on 6 matching bases. Trimming removed 4 bases from V and 8 bases from J, with 18 bases in between. The germline CDR1 and CDR2 sequences are SGHAT and FQNNGV. CDR3 length: 16 residues. CDR3 nucleotides: TGTGCCAGCAGCTCCCTAGGGGGGGCGTACTATTCACCCCTCCACTTT. Translating it yields CASSSLGGAYYSPLHF.

The chain carries TRBV9 and TRBJ1-1; 7 nucleotides agree with TRBD1. In germline, CDR1 is SGDLS, CDR2 YYNGEE. Trimming removed 0 bases from V and 4 bases from J; junction bases left unmatched: 3. The CDR3 loop spans 14 amino acids. The CDR3 sequence is CASSVVEGATEAFF. The CDR3 DNA is TGTGCCAGCAGCGTAGTTGAGGGGGCCACTGAAGCTTTCTTT.

This rearrangement joins TRBV30 to TRBJ1-1; the D is unclear. The CDR3 totals 12 residues. Germline loops: CDR1 GTSNPN, CDR2 SVGIG (reference sequence). Trimming took 5 bases from V and 10 from J, leaving 17 bases between them. The CDR3 bases are TGTGCCTGGTCTTACTCTTCGAACGGAGCTTTCTTT. It codes for CAWSYSSNGAFF. The full variable domain, rest sourced from reference TRBV30 and TRBJ1-1, is SQTIHQWPATLVQPVGSPLSLECTVEGTSNPNLYWYRQAAGRGLQLLFYSVGIGQISSEVPQNLSASRPQDRQFILSSKKLLLSDSGFYLCAWSYSSNGAFFGQGTRLTVV.

V usage is TRBV5-1 and J usage is TRBJ1-5, with TRBD1 matching 9 bases. V lost 4 bases and J lost 4; bases outside the gene matches: 6. CDR1 and CDR2 from the germline V gene are SGHRS and YFSETQ. This CDR3 region has 15 residues. Here the CDR3 DNA reads TGCGCCAGCAGCGAACAGGGGGCGCTGAATCAGCCCCAGCATTTT. Translation: CASSEQGALNQPQHF.

The CDR3 loop reads CASSPGNYRGSYNEQFF. DNA of the CDR3: TGTGCCAGCTCACCGGGGAACTACAGGGGCTCCTACAATGAGCAGTTCTTC. J is TRBJ2-1 and V is TRBV18; 7 bases are shared with TRBD1. V was pared by 3 bases and J by 0 bases, with 8 bases of the junction left unmatched. Germline CDR1 and CDR2: KGHSH and LQKENI. The CDR3 runs 17 residues.

The V gene is TRBV19, the J gene TRBJ1-1; perhaps TRBD1 as D (5 bases). CDR3 length: 14 residues. The V end was cut by 4 bases, the J end by 5 bases, with 14 bases between. Germline lookup yields CDR1 LNHDA and CDR2 SQIVND (reference sequence). Here the CDR3 reads CASSSPTAPTEAFF. CDR3 in DNA: TGTGCCAGTAGTAGCCCGACAGCTCCAACTGAAGCTTTCTTT.

V and J are TRBV28 and TRBJ2-5; 15 nucleotides align to TRBD2. Trimming removed 3 bases from V and 5 bases from J; junction bases left unmatched: 7. Germline values: CDR1 MDHEN, CDR2 SYDVKM. The CDR3 loop spans 17 amino acids. DNA of the CDR3: TGTGCCAGCAGTTTCCGAGGGACTAGCGGGGGGAGGGAGACCCAGTACTTC. It translates to CASSFRGTSGGRETQYF. Complete variable domain (other parts from reference TRBV28 and TRBJ2-5): DVKVTQSSRYLVKRTGEKVFLECVQDMDHENMFWYRQDPGLGLRLIYFSYDVKMKEKGDIPEGYSVSREKKERFSLILESASTNQTSMYLCASSFRGTSGGRETQYFGPGTRLLVL.

The V gene is TRBV7-9, the J gene TRBJ1-2, with D hard to call. Trimming removed 5 bases at V and 4 bases at J, with 5 bases between. CDR1 is SEHNR and CDR2 is FQNEAQ in the germline V gene (reference sequence). The CDR3 runs 11 residues. The CDR3 region is CASSQLYGYTF. The CDR3, as DNA: TGTGCCAGCAGCCAACTCTATGGCTACACCTTC.

V gene TRBV5-1 combines with J gene TRBJ1-2, with D possibly being TRBD1 (6 bases). Deletions cut 3 bases from V and 2 bases from J, with 8 bases between. Germline V gene lookup returns CDR1 SGHRS and CDR2 YFSETQ. The CDR3 sequence is 13 residues long. CDR3 amino acids: CASSSDSNYGYTF. The CDR3 DNA follows: TGCGCCAGCAGCTCGGACAGCAACTATGGCTACACCTTC.

This clone occurred a few times. The J gene is TRBJ2-3, the V gene TRBV7-9; TRBD1 agrees at 7 bases. The CDR3 totals 16 residues. V lost 1 base to trimming and J lost 6 bases; unmatched junction nucleotides: 10. CDR1 is SEHNR, CDR2 FQNEAQ, per germline (reference sequence). CDR3 sequence (DNA): TGTGCCAGCAGCTTAGGTTCAGGGGGTTTCGGGGATACGCAGTATTTT. It codes for CASSLGSGGFGDTQYF.

The chain uses TRBV2 and TRBJ1-2; no definite D call. CDR1 and CDR2 (germline): SNHLY, FYNNEI. The CDR3 contains 14 residues. Trimming removed 6 bases from V and 1 base from J, with 12 bases in between. The CDR3 reads CASRVGRLNYGYTF. In nucleotides, the CDR3 is TGTGCCAGCAGAGTCGGGAGACTTAACTATGGCTACACCTTC.